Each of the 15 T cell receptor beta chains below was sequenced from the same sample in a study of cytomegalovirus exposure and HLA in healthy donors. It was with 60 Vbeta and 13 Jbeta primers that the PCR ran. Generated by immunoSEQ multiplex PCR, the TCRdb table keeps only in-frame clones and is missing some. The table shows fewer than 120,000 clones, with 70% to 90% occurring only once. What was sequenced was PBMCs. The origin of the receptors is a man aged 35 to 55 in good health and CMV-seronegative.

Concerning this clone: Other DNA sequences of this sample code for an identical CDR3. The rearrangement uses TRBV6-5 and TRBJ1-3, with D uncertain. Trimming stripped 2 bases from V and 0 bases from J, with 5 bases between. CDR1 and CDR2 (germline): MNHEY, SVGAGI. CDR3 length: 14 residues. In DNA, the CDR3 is TGTGCCAGCAGTTACGGAGGCTCTGGAAACACCATATATTTT. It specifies CASSYGGSGNTIYF.

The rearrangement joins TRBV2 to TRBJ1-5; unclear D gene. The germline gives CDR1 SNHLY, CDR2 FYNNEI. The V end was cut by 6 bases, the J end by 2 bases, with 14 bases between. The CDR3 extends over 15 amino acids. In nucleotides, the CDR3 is TGTGCCAGCAGAACCGGAACAGTGGGCAATCAGCCCCAGCATTTT. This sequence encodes CASRTGTVGNQPQHF.

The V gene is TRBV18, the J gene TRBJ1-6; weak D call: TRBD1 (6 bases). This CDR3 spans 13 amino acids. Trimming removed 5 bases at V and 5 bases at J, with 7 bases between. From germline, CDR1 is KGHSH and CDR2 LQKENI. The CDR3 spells CASSGTNNSPLHF. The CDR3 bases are TGTGCCAGCTCAGGGACAAATAATTCACCCCTCCACTTT.

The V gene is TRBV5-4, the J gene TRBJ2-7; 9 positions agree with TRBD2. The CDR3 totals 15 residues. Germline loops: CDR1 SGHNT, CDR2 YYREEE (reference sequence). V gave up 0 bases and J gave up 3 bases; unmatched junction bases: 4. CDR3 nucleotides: TGTGCCAGCAGCTTGGTGGCTAGCGGGAACTACGAGCAGTACTTC. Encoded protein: CASSLVASGNYEQYF.

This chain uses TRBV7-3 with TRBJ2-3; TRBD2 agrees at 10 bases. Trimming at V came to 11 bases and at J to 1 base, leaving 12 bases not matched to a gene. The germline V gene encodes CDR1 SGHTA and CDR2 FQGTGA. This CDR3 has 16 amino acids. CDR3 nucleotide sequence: TGTGCCCCCATCACAAGCGGGGGGGAGGGCACAGATACGCAGTATTTT. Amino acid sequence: CAPITSGGEGTDTQYF.

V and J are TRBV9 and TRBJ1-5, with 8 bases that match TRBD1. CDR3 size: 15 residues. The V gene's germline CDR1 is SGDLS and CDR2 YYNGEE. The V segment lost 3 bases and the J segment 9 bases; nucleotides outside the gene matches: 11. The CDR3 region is CASSGTGSTGGPQHF. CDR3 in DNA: TGTGCCAGCAGCGGGACAGGGTCAACCGGGGGGCCCCAGCATTTT.

The CDR3 sequence is CASSRTEGHEQYF. The CDR3 nucleotides are TGTGCCAGCAGCCGTACGGAGGGCCACGAGCAGTACTTC. The chain carries TRBV6-5 and TRBJ2-7; a possible D gene is TRBD2 (6 bases). Germline loops: CDR1 MNHEY, CDR2 SVGAGI. The V end lost 6 bases, the J end lost 5 bases, and 14 bases lay between the germline ends. The CDR3 consists of 13 residues.

This CDR3 is CASSEIQAARDGYTF. The DNA for the CDR3 is TGTGCCAGCAGTGAGATCCAGGCCGCGAGGGATGGCTACACCTTC. The chain has TRBV6-1 and TRBJ1-2; D is unclear. Between the trimmed V and J ends, which lost 3 bases and 6 bases, there was a span of 17 bases. The germline V gene encodes CDR1 MNHNS and CDR2 SASEGT. The CDR3 is 15 amino acids.

For the CDR3, the DNA is TGCAGCGTATCTAGCGGGGGATTTGAGCAGTTCTTC. It specifies CSVSSGGFEQFF. The chain has TRBV29-1 and TRBJ2-1, with TRBD2 matching over 10 bases. V was pared by 6 bases and J by 9 bases, with 5 bases of the junction left unmatched. In germline, CDR1 is SQVTM, CDR2 ANQGSEA. The CDR3 length is 12 residues.

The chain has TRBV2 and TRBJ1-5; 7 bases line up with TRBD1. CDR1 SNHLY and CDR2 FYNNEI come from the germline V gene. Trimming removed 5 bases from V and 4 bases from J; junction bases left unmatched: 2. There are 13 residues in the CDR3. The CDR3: CASSLTGNQPQHF. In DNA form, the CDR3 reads TGTGCCAGCAGTCTGACAGGGAATCAGCCCCAGCATTTT.

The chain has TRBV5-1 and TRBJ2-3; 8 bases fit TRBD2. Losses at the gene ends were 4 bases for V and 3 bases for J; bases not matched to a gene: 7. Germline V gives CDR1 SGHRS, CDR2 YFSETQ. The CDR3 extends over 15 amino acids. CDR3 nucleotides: TGCGCCAGCAGCCGCTCCGGGGGGGCAACAGATACGCAGTATTTT. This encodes CASSRSGGATDTQYF.

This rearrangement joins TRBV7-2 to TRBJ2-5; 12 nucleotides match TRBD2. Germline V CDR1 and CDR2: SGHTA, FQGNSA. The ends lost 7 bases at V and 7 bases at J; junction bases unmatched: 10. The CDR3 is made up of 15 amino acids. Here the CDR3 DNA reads TGTGCCAGCAACTTCCTAGCGGGGGGGCCGGGGACCCAGTACTTC. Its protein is CASNFLAGGPGTQYF. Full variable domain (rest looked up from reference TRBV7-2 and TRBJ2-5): GAGVSQSPSNKVTEKGKDVELRCDPISGHTALYWYRQSLGQGLEFLIYFQGNSAPDKSGLPSDRFSAERTGGSVSTLTIQRTQQEDSAVYLCASNFLAGGPGTQYFGPGTRLLVL.

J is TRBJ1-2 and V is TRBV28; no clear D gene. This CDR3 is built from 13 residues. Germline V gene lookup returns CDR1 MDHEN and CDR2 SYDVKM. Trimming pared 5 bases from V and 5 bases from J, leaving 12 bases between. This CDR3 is CASSPEGVYGYTF. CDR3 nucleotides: TGTGCCAGCAGTCCCGAGGGCGTTTATGGCTACACCTTC.

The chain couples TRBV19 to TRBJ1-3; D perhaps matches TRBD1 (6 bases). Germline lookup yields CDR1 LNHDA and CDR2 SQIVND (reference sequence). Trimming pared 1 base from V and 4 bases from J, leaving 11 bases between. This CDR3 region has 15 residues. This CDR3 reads CASSIAGGPGNTIYF. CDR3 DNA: TGTGCCAGTAGTATAGCCGGGGGGCCGGGAAACACCATATATTTT.

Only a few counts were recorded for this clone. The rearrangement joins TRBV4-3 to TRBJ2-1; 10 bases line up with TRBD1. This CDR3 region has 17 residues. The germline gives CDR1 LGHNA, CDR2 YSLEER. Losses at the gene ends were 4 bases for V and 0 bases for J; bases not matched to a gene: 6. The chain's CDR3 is CASSPGTGASSYNEQFF. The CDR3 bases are TGCGCCAGCAGCCCCGGGACAGGGGCCTCCTCCTACAATGAGCAGTTCTTC.